This T cell receptor beta chain was recovered during a study of T cell responses to AZD1222 COVID-19 vaccine. This CDR3 has 10 residues. Trimming shortened V by 7 bases and J by 6 bases, and 5 bases separated the two germline ends. Per germline, CDR1 MNHEY and CDR2 SVGAGI. The data were produced by immunoSEQ multiplex PCR, yet TCRdb's version contains in-frame clones alone and is incomplete. This table holds about 210,000 clones, around 92% found once. Sequenced here: peripheral blood, sampled on day 0 of AZD1222 vaccination. The receptor comes from an adult in good health. The chain has TRBV6-5 and TRBJ2-3; D call uncertain. As DNA, the CDR3 is TGTGCCAGCACCCTGGATACGCAGTATTTT. Encoded protein: CASTLDTQYF.